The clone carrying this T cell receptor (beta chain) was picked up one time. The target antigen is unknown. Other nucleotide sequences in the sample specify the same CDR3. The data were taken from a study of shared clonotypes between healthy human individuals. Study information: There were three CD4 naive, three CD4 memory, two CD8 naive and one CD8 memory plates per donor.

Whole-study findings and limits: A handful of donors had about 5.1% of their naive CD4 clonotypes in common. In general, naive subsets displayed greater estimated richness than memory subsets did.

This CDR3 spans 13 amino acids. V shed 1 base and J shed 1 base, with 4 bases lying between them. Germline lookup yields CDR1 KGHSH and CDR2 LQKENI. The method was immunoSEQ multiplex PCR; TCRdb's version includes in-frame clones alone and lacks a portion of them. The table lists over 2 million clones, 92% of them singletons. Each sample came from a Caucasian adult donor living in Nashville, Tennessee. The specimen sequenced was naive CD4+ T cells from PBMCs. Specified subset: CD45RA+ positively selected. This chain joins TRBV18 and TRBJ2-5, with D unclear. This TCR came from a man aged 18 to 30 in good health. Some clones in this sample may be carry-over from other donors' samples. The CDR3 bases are TGTGCCAGCTCACCACGCCTCCAAGAGACCCAGTACTTC. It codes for CASSPRLQETQYF.